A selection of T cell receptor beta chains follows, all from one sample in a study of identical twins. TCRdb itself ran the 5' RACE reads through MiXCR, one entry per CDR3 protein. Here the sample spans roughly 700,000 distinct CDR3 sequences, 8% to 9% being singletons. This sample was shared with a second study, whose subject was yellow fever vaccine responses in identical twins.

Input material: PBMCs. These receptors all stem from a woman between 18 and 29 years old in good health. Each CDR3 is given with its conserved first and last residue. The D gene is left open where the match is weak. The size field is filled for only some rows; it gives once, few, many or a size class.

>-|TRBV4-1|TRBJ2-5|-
CASSLLFGETQYF
TGCGCCAGCAGCCTTCTTTTCGGGGAGACCCAGTACTTC
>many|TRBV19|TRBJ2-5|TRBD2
CAAGGHRETQYF
TGTGCCGCGGGAGGGCACAGAGAGACCCAGTACTTC
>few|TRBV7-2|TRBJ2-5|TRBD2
CASTLSGTETQYF
TGTGCCAGCACCCTTAGCGGGACGGAGACCCAGTACTTC
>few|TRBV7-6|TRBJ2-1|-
CASSQGLGSNEQFF
TGTGCCAGCAGCCAAGGACTGGGAAGCAATGAGCAGTTCTTC
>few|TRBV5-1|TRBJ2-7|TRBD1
CASRPGTGSGEQYF
TGCGCCAGCAGGCCCGGGACAGGTTCGGGGGAGCAGTACTTC
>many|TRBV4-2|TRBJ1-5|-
CASSQDGGRSNQPQHF
TGTGCCAGCAGCCAAGATGGAGGCAGATCTAATCAGCCCCAGCATTTT
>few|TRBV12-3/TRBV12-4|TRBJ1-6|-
CASSFRTANSPLHF
TGTGCCAGCAGTTTCAGGACAGCTAATTCACCCCTCCACTTT
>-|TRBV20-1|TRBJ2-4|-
CSARDLSRENIQYF
TGCAGTGCTAGAGATCTTTCAAGGGAAAACATTCAGTACTTC
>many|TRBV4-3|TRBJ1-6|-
CASSQGSGYNSPLHF
TGCGCCAGCAGCCAAGGGTCGGGGTATAATTCACCCCTCCACTTT
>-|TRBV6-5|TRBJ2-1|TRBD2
CASSFFRTSGSHEQFF
TGTGCCAGCAGTTTCTTTCGGACTAGCGGGAGTCATGAGCAGTTCTTC
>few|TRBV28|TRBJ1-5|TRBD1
CASSLRDRGVQPQHF
TGTGCCAGCAGCCTCCGGGACAGGGGTGTTCAGCCCCAGCATTTT
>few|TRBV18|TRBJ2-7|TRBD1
CASSPIGQASSYEQYF
TGTGCCAGCTCACCAATCGGACAGGCGAGCTCCTACGAGCAGTACTTC
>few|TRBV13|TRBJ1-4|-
CASRRKGEKLFF
TGTGCCAGCAGAAGGAAGGGTGAAAAACTGTTTTTT
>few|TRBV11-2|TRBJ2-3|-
CASRVGMGVPSTDTQYF
TGTGCCAGCAGGGTCGGGATGGGAGTACCCAGCACAGATACGCAGTATTTT
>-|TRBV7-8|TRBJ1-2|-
CASSLLDGYTF
TGTGCCAGCAGCTTACTGGATGGCTACACCTTC
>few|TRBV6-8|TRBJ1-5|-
CASPGRPYSNQPQHF
TGTGCCAGCCCGGGACGTCCCTATAGCAATCAGCCCCAGCATTTT
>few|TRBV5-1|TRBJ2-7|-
CASSPMGQSPSAGQYF
TGCGCCAGCAGCCCGATGGGGCAGAGCCCTTCCGCGGGGCAGTACTTC
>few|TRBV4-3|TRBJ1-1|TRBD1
CASSQDDRGPNEAFF
TGCGCCAGCAGCCAAGATGACAGGGGGCCAAATGAAGCTTTCTTT
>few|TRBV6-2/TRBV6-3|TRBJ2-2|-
CASTLMRPTGELFF
TGTGCCAGCACCCTGATGCGGCCCACCGGGGAGCTGTTTTTT
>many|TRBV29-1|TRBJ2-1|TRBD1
CSDRGQGSNEQFF
TGCAGCGACAGGGGACAGGGCAGCAATGAGCAGTTCTTC
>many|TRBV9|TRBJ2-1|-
CASSDTIGQFF
TGTGCCAGCAGCGATACTATAGGGCAGTTCTTC
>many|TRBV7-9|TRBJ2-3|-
CASSLPGADTQYF
TGTGCCAGCAGCTTACCAGGGGCAGATACGCAGTATTTT
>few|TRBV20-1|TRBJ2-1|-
CSARRTRTYNEQFF
TGCAGTGCTAGAAGGACCAGGACCTACAATGAGCAGTTCTTC
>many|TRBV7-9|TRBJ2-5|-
CASSLVARNQETQYF
TGTGCCAGCAGCTTAGTGGCTCGGAACCAAGAGACCCAGTACTTC
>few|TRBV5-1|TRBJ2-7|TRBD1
CASSFQGDFYEQYF
TGCGCCAGCAGCTTTCAGGGGGATTTCTACGAGCAGTACTTC
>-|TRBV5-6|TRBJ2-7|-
CASSPVQYF
TGTGCCAGCAGCCCGGTACAGTACTTC
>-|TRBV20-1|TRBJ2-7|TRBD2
CSARDSGSYYEQYF
TGCAGTGCTAGAGACAGCGGGAGCTACTACGAGCAGTACTTC
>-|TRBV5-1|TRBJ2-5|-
CASSPMRQAISQYF
TGCGCCAGCAGCCCAATGAGACAGGCGATCTCCCAGTACTTC
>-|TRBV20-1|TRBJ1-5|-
CSASRRAGQPQHF
TGCAGTGCTAGTCGCCGCGCGGGGCAGCCCCAGCATTTT
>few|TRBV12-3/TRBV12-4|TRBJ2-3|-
CASRPSSRTDTQYF
TGTGCCAGCAGACCCTCTTCCCGCACAGATACGCAGTATTTT
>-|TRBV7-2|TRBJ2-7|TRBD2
CASSIIPSGYEQYF
TGTGCCAGCAGCATCATCCCTAGCGGATACGAGCAGTACTTC
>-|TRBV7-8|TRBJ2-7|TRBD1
CASSLRQGISYEQYF
TGTGCCAGCAGCTTACGACAGGGGATCTCCTACGAGCAGTACTTC
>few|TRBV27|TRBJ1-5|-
CASSFTGYEPQHF
TGTGCCAGCAGTTTCACAGGTTACGAGCCCCAGCATTTT
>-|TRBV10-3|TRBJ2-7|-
CAISEVTAAYEQYF
TGTGCCATCAGTGAGGTGACAGCCGCTTACGAGCAGTACTTC
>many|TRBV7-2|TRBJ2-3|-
CASSLGTDADTQYF
TGTGCCAGCAGCTTAGGGACAGACGCAGATACGCAGTATTTT
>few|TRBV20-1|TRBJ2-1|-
CSARRQGQDNEQFF
TGCAGTGCTAGGAGGCAGGGTCAAGACAATGAGCAGTTCTTC
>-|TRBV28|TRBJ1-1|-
CASSGHLNTEAFF
TGTGCCAGCAGTGGGCACTTAAACACTGAAGCTTTCTTT
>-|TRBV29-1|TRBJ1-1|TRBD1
CSARTGVLNTEAFF
TGCAGCGCAAGGACAGGTGTCTTGAACACTGAAGCTTTCTTT
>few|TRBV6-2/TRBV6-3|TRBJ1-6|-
CASSQAVGDNSPLHF
TGTGCCAGCAGTCAAGCCGTCGGGGATAATTCACCCCTCCACTTT
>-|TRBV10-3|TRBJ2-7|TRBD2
CAISESGGGYEQYF
TGTGCCATCAGTGAGTCGGGGGGGGGCTACGAGCAGTACTTC
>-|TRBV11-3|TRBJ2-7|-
CASSLESGGTYEQYF
TGTGCCAGCAGCTTAGAATCGGGCGGAACCTACGAGCAGTACTTC
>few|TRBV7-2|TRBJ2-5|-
CASSFYLGDAETQYF
TGTGCCAGCAGCTTTTACCTTGGAGATGCAGAGACCCAGTACTTC
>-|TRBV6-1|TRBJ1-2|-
CASSPSYEGLEGYTF
TGTGCCAGCAGCCCTTCTTACGAGGGACTCGAAGGCTACACCTTC